This TCR beta chain was captured in a study of T cell responses to AZD1222 COVID-19 vaccine. Study observations and caveats: Possibly, clonal diversity was underestimated; donors were largely white British and included more females. At baseline, just five to seven AZD1222 recipients tested seropositive.

In germline, CDR1 is SEHNR, CDR2 FQNEAQ (reference sequence). The ends were cut back, 2 bases at V and 0 bases at J, with 8 bases in the middle. The CDR3 extends over 14 amino acids. The repertoire was sequenced with immunoSEQ multiplex PCR; TCRdb's copy has only in-frame clones and lacks some. The profile shows roughly 260,000 clones, approximately 95% of them singletons. In the case of this clone: The antigen is not known.

The chain uses TRBV7-9 and TRBJ2-7; D not certain. The source material was peripheral blood, sampled on day 0 of AZD1222 vaccination. The sequence was obtained from an adult in good health. The CDR3 nucleotides read TGTGCCAGCAGCTTAAGTGGGCACTCCTACGAGCAGTACTTC. Protein: CASSLSGHSYEQYF.